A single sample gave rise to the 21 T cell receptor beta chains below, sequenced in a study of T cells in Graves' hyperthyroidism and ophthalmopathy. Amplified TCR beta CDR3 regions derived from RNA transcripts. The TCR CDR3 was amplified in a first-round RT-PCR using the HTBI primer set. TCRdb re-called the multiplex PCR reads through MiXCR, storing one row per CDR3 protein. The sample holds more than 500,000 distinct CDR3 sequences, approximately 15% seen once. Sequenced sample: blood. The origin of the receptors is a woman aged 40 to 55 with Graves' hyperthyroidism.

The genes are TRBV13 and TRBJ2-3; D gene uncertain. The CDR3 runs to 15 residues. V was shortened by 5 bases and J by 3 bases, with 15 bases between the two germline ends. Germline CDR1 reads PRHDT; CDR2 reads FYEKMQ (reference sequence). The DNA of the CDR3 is TGTGCCAGCAGCCCCGACTTCCCGCCGACAGATACGCAGTATTTT. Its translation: CASSPDFPPTDTQYF.

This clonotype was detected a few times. The CDR3 reads CASSVEAENTEAFF. The CDR3 DNA is TGTGCCAGCAGCGTAGAGGCAGAAAACACTGAAGCTTTCTTT. This chain links TRBV9 with TRBJ1-1; D remains ambiguous. The CDR3 extends over 14 amino acids. The germline gives CDR1 SGDLS, CDR2 YYNGEE. V shed 0 bases and J shed 2 bases, with 8 bases lying between them.

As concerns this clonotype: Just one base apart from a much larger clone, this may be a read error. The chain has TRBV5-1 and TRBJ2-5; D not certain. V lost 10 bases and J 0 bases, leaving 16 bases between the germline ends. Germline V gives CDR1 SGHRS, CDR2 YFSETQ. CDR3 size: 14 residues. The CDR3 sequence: CAGTSLGYQETQYF. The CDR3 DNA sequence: TGCGCCGGCACCTCGCTGGGGTACCAAGAGACCCAGTACTTC.

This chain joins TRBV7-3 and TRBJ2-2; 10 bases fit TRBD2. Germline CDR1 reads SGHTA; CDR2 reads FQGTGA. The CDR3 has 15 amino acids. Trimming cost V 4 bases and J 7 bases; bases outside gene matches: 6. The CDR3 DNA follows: TGTGCCAGCAGCTCTAGCGGGAGAAAGGGCGGGGAGCTGTTTTTT. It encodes CASSSSGRKGGELFF.

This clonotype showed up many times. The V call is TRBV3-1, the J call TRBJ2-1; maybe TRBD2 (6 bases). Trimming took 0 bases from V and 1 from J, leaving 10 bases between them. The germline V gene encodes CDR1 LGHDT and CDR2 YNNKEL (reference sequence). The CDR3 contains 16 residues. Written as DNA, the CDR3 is TGTGCCAGCAGCCAAGAAGGGACTGTGTCCTACAATGAGCAGTTCTTC. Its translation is CASSQEGTVSYNEQFF.

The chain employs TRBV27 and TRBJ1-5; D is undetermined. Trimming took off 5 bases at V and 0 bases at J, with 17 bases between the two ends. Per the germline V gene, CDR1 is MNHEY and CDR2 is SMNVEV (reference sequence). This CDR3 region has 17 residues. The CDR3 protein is CASSRDSRSYSNQPQHF. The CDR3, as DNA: TGTGCCAGCAGTCGGGATTCCCGTTCATATAGCAATCAGCCCCAGCATTTT.

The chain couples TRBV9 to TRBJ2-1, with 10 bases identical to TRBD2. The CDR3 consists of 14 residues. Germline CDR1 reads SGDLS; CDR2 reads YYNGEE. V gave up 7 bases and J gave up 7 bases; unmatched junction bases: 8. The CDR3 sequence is CASGEGLAKNEQFF. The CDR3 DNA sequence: TGTGCCAGCGGGGAGGGACTAGCGAAAAATGAGCAGTTCTTC. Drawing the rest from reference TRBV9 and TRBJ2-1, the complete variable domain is DSGVTQTPKHLITATGQRVTLRCSPRSGDLSVYWYQQSLDQGLQFLIQYYNGEERAKGNILERFSAQQFPDLHSELNLSSLELGDSALYFCASGEGLAKNEQFFGPGTRLTVL.

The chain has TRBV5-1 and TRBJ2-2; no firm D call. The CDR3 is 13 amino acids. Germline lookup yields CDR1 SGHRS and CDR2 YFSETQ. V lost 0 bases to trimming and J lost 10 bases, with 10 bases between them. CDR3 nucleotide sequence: TGCGCCAGCAGCTTGGCCGACCGTTTGGAGCTGTTTTTT. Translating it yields CASSLADRLELFF.

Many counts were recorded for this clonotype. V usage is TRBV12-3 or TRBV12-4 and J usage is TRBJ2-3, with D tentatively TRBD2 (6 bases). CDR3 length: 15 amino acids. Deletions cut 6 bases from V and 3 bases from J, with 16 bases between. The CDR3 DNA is TGTGCCAGCAGCAGAGTCGGGAGAGGAACAGATACGCAGTATTTT. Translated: CASSRVGRGTDTQYF.

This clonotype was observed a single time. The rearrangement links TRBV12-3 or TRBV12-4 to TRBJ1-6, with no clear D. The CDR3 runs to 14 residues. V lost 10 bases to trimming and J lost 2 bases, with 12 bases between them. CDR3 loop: CATQVGPYNSPLHF. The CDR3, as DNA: TGTGCCACCCAGGTTGGGCCCTATAATTCACCCCTCCACTTT.

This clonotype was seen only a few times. CDR3: CASSYSRNYGYTF. The DNA of the CDR3 is TGTGCCAGCAGTTACTCTCGAAACTATGGCTACACCTTC. The V and J genes are TRBV6-8 and TRBJ1-2; no definite D call. The germline CDR1 and CDR2 sequences are MNHGY and SAAAGT. The CDR3 is 13 residues long. V was cut by 0 bases and J by 2 bases, with 4 bases left in between.

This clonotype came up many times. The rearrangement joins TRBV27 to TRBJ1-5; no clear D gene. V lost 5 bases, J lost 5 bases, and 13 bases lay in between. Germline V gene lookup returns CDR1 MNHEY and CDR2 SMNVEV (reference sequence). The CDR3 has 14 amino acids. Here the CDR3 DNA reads TGTGCCAGCAGTCCCCGCCCTGACGATCAGCCCCAGCATTTT. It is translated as CASSPRPDDQPQHF.

CDR3 region: CSVAPGQTNYGYTF. CDR3 bases: TGCAGCGTGGCACCGGGACAGACTAACTATGGCTACACCTTC. The chain has TRBV29-1 and TRBJ1-2; 7 nucleotides match TRBD1. Germline lookup yields CDR1 SQVTM and CDR2 ANQGSEA. V was clipped by 6 bases and J by 0 bases; unmatched bases: 7. CDR3 length: 14 residues.

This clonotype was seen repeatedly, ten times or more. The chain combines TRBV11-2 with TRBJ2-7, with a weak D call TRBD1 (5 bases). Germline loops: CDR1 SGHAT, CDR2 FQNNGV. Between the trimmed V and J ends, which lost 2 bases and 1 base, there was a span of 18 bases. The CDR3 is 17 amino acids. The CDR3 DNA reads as TGTGCCAGCAGCTTATCACTTGCACAGGAAGTATCCTACGAGCAGTACTTC. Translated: CASSLSLAQEVSYEQYF.

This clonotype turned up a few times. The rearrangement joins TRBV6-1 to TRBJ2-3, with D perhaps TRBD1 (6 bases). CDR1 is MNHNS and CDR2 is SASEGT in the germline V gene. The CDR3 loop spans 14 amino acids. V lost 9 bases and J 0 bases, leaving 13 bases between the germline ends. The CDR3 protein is CASDRFPSTDTQYF. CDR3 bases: TGTGCCAGTGACAGGTTCCCTAGCACAGATACGCAGTATTTT.

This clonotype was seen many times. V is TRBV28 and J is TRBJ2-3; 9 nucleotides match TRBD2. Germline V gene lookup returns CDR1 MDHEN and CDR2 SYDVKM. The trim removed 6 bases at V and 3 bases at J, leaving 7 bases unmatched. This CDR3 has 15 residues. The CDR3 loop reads CASRLAGVVTDTQYF. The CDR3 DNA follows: TGTGCCAGCAGATTAGCGGGAGTGGTGACAGATACGCAGTATTTT. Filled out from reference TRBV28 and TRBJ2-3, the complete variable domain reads DVKVTQSSRYLVKRTGEKVFLECVQDMDHENMFWYRQDPGLGLRLIYFSYDVKMKEKGDIPEGYSVSREKKERFSLILESASTNQTSMYLCASRLAGVVTDTQYFGPGTRLTVL.

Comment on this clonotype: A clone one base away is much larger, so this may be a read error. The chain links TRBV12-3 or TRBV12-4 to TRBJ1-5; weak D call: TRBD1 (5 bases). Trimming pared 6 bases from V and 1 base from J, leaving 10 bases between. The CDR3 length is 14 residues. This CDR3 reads CASRRAGSNQPQHF. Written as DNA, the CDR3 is TGTGCCAGCAGGAGGGCAGGGAGCAATCAGCCCCAGCATTTT.

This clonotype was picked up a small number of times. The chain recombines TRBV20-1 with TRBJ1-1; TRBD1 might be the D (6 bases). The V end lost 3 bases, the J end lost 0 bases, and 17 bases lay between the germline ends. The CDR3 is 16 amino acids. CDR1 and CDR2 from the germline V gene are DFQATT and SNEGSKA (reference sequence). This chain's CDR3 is CSASVRGGRLNTEAFF. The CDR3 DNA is TGCAGTGCTAGTGTCCGGGGGGGCAGGTTGAACACTGAAGCTTTCTTT.

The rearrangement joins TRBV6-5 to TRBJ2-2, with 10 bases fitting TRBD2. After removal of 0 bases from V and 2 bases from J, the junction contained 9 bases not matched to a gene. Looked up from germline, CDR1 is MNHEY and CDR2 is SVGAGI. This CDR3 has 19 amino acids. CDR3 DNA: TGTGCCAGCAGTTACTCTCGGACTAGCGGACATTCAAACACCGGGGAGCTGTTTTTT. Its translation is CASSYSRTSGHSNTGELFF.

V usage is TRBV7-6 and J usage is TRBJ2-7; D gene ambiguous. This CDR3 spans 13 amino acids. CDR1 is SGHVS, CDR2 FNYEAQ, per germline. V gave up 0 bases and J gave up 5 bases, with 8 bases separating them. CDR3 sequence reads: CASSLAAWDEQYF. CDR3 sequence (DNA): TGTGCCAGCAGCTTAGCCGCCTGGGACGAGCAGTACTTC.

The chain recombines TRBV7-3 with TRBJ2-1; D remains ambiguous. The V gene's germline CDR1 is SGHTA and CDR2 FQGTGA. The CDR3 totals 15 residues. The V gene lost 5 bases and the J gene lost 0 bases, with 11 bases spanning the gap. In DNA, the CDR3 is TGTGCCAGCAGCCGGCAACAGAGCTCCTACAATGAGCAGTTCTTC. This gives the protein CASSRQQSSYNEQFF.